This T cell receptor beta chain came from a study of cytomegalovirus exposure and HLA in healthy donors. Study at large: Prior work identified 95 million to 120 million unique TCR beta sequences in about 179 million T cells. Study-wide points: Most TCR beta V segments were productive about 90% or about 30% of the time in an earlier analysis. A missense DCLRE1C variant was associated with V- and J-gene trimming of TCR beta chains in a later analysis, and an independent cohort replicated the association. Based on reports, TCR beta sequences accurately predicted HLA-A and HLA-B alleles for most subjects.

This CDR3 is built from 15 residues. Deletions cut 2 bases from V and 6 bases from J, with 16 bases between. Per the germline V gene, CDR1 is SGHRS and CDR2 is YFSETQ. Turning to this clone: What it binds is not known.

13 Jbeta primers and 60 Vbeta primers were used for the PCR. TCRdb keeps only in-frame clones here, not all; method: immunoSEQ multiplex PCR. The table shows about 110,000 clones, with 70% to 80% occurring only once. The chain joins TRBV5-1 to TRBJ2-3, with a possible D match to TRBD2 (5 bases). Source material: PBMCs. This sequence originates from a man aged 55-75 years in good health and CMV-seronegative. In DNA form, the CDR3 reads TGCGCCAGCAGCTTACGGGCCGGAGGTTCCGATACGCAGTATTTT. Its translation: CASSLRAGGSDTQYF.